The 22 T cell receptor beta chains below all came from one sample that was sequenced in a study of T cell repertoires in cytomegalovirus infection. TCRdb reprocessed the reads via MiXCR and lists one record per CDR3 protein. Of 800,000 to 950,000 distinct CDR3 sequences in the sample, over 25% were seen once. For these receptors, no antigen is known. The input for sequencing was cultured CD8+ T cells from PBMCs, taken from culture after CMV antigen stimulation. The source of these receptors is a human donor in good health (CMV status not recorded). Some clones in this sample may be carry-over from other donors' samples.

The chain employs TRBV7-9 and TRBJ1-1, with D tentatively TRBD1 (5 bases). CDR3 length: 14 residues. CDR1 SEHNR and CDR2 FQNEAQ come from the germline V gene (reference sequence). The germline V and J ends were trimmed by 3 bases and 6 bases, with 14 bases remaining between them. CDR3 DNA sequence: TGTGCCAGCAGCTTGGGGGAAGGGGCGGCTGAAGCTTTCTTT. Protein sequence: CASSLGEGAAEAFF. The full variable domain, in which reference TRBV7-9 and TRBJ1-1 provide the parts outside the CDR3, is DTGVSQNPRHKITKRGQNVTFRCDPISEHNRLYWYRQTLGQGPEFLTYFQNEAQLEKSRLLSDRFSAERPKGSFSTLEIQRTEQGDSAMYLCASSLGEGAAEAFFGQGTRLTVV.

The chain joins TRBV25-1 to TRBJ1-4; D unclear. The CDR3 contains 14 residues. V lost 4 bases and J 8 bases, leaving 14 bases between the germline ends. Germline assignment: CDR1 MGHDK and CDR2 SYGVNS. The DNA of the CDR3 is TGTGCCAGCAGTGTTCCGGGAAGAGAGGAAAAACTGTTTTTT. Residues: CASSVPGREEKLFF.

The J gene is TRBJ2-5, the V gene TRBV7-6, with TRBD2 identical over 9 bases. V lost 4 bases, J lost 5 bases, and 8 bases stayed unmatched. CDR1 is SGHVS and CDR2 is FNYEAQ in the germline V gene. The CDR3 extends over 15 amino acids. Here the CDR3 DNA reads TGTGCCAGCAGCTCAGGGGGTAGCGGGGGTGAGACCCAGTACTTC. It yields the protein CASSSGGSGGETQYF.

This clonotype was detected a few times. V gene TRBV6-2 or TRBV6-3 combines with J gene TRBJ1-1; 9 nucleotides line up with TRBD1. The CDR3 has 15 residues. V was clipped by 6 bases and J by 3 bases; unmatched bases: 8. Germline V gene sequence: CDR1 MNHEY, CDR2 SVGEGT. The CDR3 spells CASSPRQGVYTEAFF. Here the CDR3 DNA reads TGTGCCAGCAGCCCCCGACAGGGGGTTTACACTGAAGCTTTCTTT.

The chain joins TRBV2 to TRBJ2-1; 7 nucleotides align to TRBD2. Germline CDR1 and CDR2: SNHLY and FYNNEI. The CDR3 covers 15 residues. The V segment lost 6 bases and the J segment 2 bases; nucleotides outside the gene matches: 7. CDR3 sequence: CASRTASGPYNEQFF. The CDR3 DNA sequence: TGTGCCAGCAGGACCGCTAGCGGACCCTACAATGAGCAGTTCTTC. The complete variable domain, with remaining parts taken from reference TRBV2 and TRBJ2-1, reads EPEVTQTPSHQVTQMGQEVILRCVPISNHLYFYWYRQILGQKVEFLVSFYNNEISEKSEIFDDQFSVERPDGSNFTLKIRSTKLEDSAMYFCASRTASGPYNEQFFGPGTRLTVL.

This clonotype was counted between two and nine times. The chain links TRBV27 to TRBJ1-5, with D uncertain. Germline loops: CDR1 MNHEY, CDR2 SMNVEV (reference sequence). Trimming removed 1 base from V and 5 bases from J, with 9 bases in between. The CDR3 contains 14 residues. This CDR3 is CASSLLGSYQPQHF. The DNA of the CDR3 is TGTGCCAGCAGTTTATTGGGCAGTTATCAGCCCCAGCATTTT.

V usage is TRBV12-3 or TRBV12-4 and J usage is TRBJ2-1; D possibly matches TRBD1 or TRBD2 (5 bases each). CDR3 length: 12 amino acids. The V end lost 8 bases, the J end lost 3 bases, and 8 bases lay between the germline ends. The CDR3 spells CASGTRYNEQFF. The CDR3 bases are TGTGCCAGCGGGACCCGCTACAATGAGCAGTTCTTC.

This clonotype was counted ten times or more. CDR3 amino acids: CASTSLARESTGELFF. CDR3 sequence (DNA): TGTGCCAGCACCTCCCTGGCCAGGGAGAGCACCGGGGAGCTGTTTTTT. The genes are TRBV7-2 and TRBJ2-2; D is tentatively TRBD1 or TRBD2 (5 bases each). Germline CDR1 and CDR2: SGHTA and FQGNSA. V lost 7 bases and J 4 bases, leaving 19 bases between the germline ends. The CDR3 covers 16 residues.

The chain carries TRBV4-1 and TRBJ2-4, with D possibly being TRBD1 (5 bases). Trimming stripped 0 bases from V and 12 bases from J, with 30 bases between. Looked up from germline, CDR1 is MGHRA and CDR2 is YSYEKL. The length of the CDR3 is 19 residues. CDR3 DNA: TGCGCCAGCAGCCAAGAGCAGGGTGGGGCAGACCGGCCCGGTAGCACTCAGTACTTC. Protein product: CASSQEQGGADRPGSTQYF.

This clonotype was observed at least ten times. The V and J genes are TRBV7-6 and TRBJ2-1; 8 bases are shared with TRBD2. The CDR3 runs 17 residues. Germline CDR1 and CDR2: SGHVS and FNYEAQ. V gave up 2 bases and J gave up 9 bases; unmatched junction bases: 15. The CDR3 nucleotides are TGTGCCAGCAGCTTAATTCATACGACTAGCGTCGGGGGTGAGCAGTTCTTC. This codes for CASSLIHTTSVGGEQFF.

The rearrangement joins TRBV6-2 or TRBV6-3 to TRBJ1-1; 8 bases fit TRBD1. Germline V gene sequence: CDR1 MNHEY, CDR2 SVGEGT. Trimming removed 10 bases from V and 4 bases from J; junction bases left unmatched: 8. The length of the CDR3 is 13 residues. In DNA form, the CDR3 reads TGTGCCAACATTTCGACAGGGGCCACTGAAGCTTTCTTT. This sequence encodes CANISTGATEAFF.

The chain uses TRBV5-6 and TRBJ1-4, with TRBD1 matching 12 bases. V gave up 0 bases and J gave up 5 bases; unmatched junction bases: 11. Germline assignment: CDR1 SGHDT and CDR2 YYEEEE. This CDR3 has 19 amino acids. CDR3 DNA: TGTGCCAGCAGCTTGGCGGGACAGGGGGCGATCGATGTCAATGAAAAACTGTTTTTT. Its translation: CASSLAGQGAIDVNEKLFF.

This clonotype was observed once. A read error is possible here, since a much larger clone lies one base away. V gene TRBV9 combines with J gene TRBJ2-1; no clear D. The CDR3 runs 10 residues. CDR1 and CDR2 from the germline V gene are SGDLS and YYNGEE. Trimming left V 7 bases short and J 9 bases short, with 8 bases between. The CDR3, as DNA: TGTGCCAGCGGGAACACTGAGCAGTTCTTC. Translating gives CASGNTEQFF.

This clonotype was counted only a few times. The chain links TRBV20-1 to TRBJ1-4, with D unresolved. This CDR3 comprises 13 residues. CDR1 is DFQATT and CDR2 is SNEGSKA in the germline V gene (reference sequence). The CDR3 sequence is CRPYGPTNEKLFF. The CDR3 coding sequence is TGCAGACCTTATGGGCCAACTAATGAAAAACTGTTTTTT.

This chain connects TRBV6-1 to TRBJ2-3; D unresolved. V lost 6 bases, J lost 0 bases, and 28 bases lay in between. Germline loops: CDR1 MNHNS, CDR2 SASEGT. This CDR3 has 20 amino acids. The CDR3 spells CASRSRPSRGRALSTDTQYF. The CDR3 DNA sequence: TGTGCCAGCAGAAGCCGACCGTCGCGCGGACGGGCTCTGAGCACAGATACGCAGTATTTT.

This clonotype was seen a single time. V gene TRBV12-5 combines with J gene TRBJ2-2; no clear D gene. Germline V CDR1 and CDR2: LGHNT, FRNRAP. The CDR3 covers 16 residues. V was cut by 3 bases and J by 0 bases, with 11 bases left in between. The CDR3 sequence is CASGFSVDTNTGELFF. The CDR3 DNA sequence: TGTGCTAGTGGTTTTTCGGTCGACACGAACACCGGGGAGCTGTTTTTT.

The V and J genes are TRBV11-1 and TRBJ2-5, with unresolved D. Per germline, CDR1 SGHAT and CDR2 FQDESV (reference sequence). V gave up 3 bases and J gave up 0 bases, with 8 bases separating them. The CDR3 contains 14 residues. This CDR3 reads CASSFHLYQETQYF. The CDR3 DNA sequence: TGTGCCAGCAGCTTCCATCTGTACCAAGAGACCCAGTACTTC.

The rearrangement uses TRBV6-5 and TRBJ1-2, with D unresolved. The germline CDR1 and CDR2 sequences are MNHEY and SVGAGI. Trimming took off 2 bases at V and 5 bases at J, with 12 bases between the two ends. The CDR3 covers 14 residues. This CDR3 reads CASSYTESSYGYTF. In DNA form, the CDR3 reads TGTGCCAGCAGTTACACGGAAAGTAGTTATGGCTACACCTTC.

This clonotype was counted between two and nine times. V usage is TRBV11-2 and J usage is TRBJ1-4, with 8 bases lining up with TRBD1. The junction had 11 bases not matched to a gene; V was cut back by 1 base and J by 1 base. This CDR3 region has 19 residues. In germline, CDR1 is SGHAT, CDR2 FQNNGV. Here the CDR3 reads CASSLGYDWDRITNEKLFF. For the CDR3, the DNA is TGTGCCAGCAGCTTAGGATATGACTGGGACAGGATAACTAATGAAAAACTGTTTTTT.

This clonotype was seen repeatedly, ten times or more. The J gene is TRBJ2-1, the V gene TRBV6-2 or TRBV6-3, with D perhaps TRBD1 or TRBD2 (5 bases each). The V gene's germline CDR1 is MNHEY and CDR2 SVGEGT. The CDR3 has 17 residues. Between the trimmed V and J ends, which lost 0 bases and 4 bases, there was a span of 16 bases. The CDR3 DNA is TGTGCCAGCAGTTACTCGTTCCCGGGGCACCCATACAATGAGCAGTTCTTC. Translated: CASSYSFPGHPYNEQFF.

The V gene is TRBV5-4, the J gene TRBJ1-4; perhaps TRBD1 as D (6 bases). Germline CDR1 reads SGHNT; CDR2 reads YYREEE (reference sequence). The CDR3 is 15 residues long. V was shortened by 5 bases and J by 3 bases, with 14 bases between the two germline ends. The CDR3 bases are TGTGCCAGCAGTTACTTGGGGGCGTCTAATGAAAAACTGTTTTTT. Its translation: CASSYLGASNEKLFF.

This clonotype has ten or more counts. The rearrangement uses TRBV27 and TRBJ1-5, with no clear D. Germline CDR1 is MNHEY and CDR2 is SMNVEV (reference sequence). The germline V and J ends were trimmed by 2 bases and 1 base, with 6 bases remaining between them. The CDR3 contains 14 residues. Here the CDR3 reads CASSLIGSNQPQHF. In nucleotides, the CDR3 is TGTGCCAGCAGTTTAATAGGCAGCAATCAGCCCCAGCATTTT.